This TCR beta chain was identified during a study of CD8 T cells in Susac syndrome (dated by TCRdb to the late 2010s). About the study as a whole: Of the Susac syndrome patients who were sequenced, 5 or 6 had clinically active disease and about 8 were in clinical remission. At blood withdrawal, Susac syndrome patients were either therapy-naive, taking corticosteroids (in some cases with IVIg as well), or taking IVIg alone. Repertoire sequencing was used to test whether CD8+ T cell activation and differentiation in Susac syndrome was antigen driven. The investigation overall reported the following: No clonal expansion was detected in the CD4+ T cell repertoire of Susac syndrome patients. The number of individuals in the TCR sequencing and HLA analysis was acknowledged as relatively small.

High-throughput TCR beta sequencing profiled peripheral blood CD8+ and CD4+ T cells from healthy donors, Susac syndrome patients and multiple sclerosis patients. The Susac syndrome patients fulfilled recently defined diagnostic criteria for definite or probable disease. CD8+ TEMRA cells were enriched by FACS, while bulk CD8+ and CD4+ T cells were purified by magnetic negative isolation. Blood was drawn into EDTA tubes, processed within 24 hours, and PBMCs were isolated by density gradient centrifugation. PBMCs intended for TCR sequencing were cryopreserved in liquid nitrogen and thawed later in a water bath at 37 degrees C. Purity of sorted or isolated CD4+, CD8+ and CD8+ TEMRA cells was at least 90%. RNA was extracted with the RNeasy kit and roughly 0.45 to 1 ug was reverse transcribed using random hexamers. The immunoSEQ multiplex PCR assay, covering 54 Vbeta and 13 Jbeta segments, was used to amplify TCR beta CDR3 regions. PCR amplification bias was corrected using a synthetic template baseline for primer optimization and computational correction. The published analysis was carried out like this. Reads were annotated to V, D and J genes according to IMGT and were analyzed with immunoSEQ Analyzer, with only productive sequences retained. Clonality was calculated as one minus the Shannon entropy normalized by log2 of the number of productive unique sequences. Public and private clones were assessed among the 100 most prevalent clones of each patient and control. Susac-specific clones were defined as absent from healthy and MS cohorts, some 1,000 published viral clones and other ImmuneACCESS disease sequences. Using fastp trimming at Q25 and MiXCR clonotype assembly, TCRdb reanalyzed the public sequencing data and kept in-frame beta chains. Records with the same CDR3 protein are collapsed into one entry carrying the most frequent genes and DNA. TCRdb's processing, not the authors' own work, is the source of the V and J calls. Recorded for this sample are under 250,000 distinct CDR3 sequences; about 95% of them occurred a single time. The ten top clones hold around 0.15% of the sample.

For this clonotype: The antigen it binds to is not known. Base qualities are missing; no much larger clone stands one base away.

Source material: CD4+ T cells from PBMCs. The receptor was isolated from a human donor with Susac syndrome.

The CDR3 sequence is CASSQDEGGDSPLHF. The base sequence is TGTGCCAGCAGCCAAGACGAGGGCGGGGATTCACCCCTCCACTTT. This chain is built from TRBV4-2 and TRBJ1-6; confidence is insufficient to name the D gene. The germline V gene gives CDR1 as LGHNA and CDR2 as YNFKEQ. Measured from the cysteine to the phenylalanine, the CDR3 is 15 residues long. Kept here is only the CDR3 DNA, which spans 45 bases and is read in frame from base 1. V drops 0 bases and J drops 8 bases, leaving 11 bases in between.